This T cell receptor (beta chain) was identified in a study of T cell repertoires in cytomegalovirus infection. This clonotype was observed a handful of times. Antigen unknown. TCRdb redid the calling of the reads with MiXCR, one entry per CDR3 protein. The top ten clones hold roughly 13% of a sample with 700,000 to 900,000 distinct CDR3 sequences, 25% to 35% of them seen once. This CDR3 has 18 amino acids. The V end lost 6 bases, the J end lost 1 base, and 21 bases lay between the germline ends. This sequence originates from a human donor in good health (CMV status not recorded). Some clones in this sample may be carry-over from other donors' samples. Sequencing was performed on cultured CD8+ T cells from PBMCs, taken from culture after CMV antigen stimulation. The J gene is TRBJ2-2, the V gene TRBV12-3 or TRBV12-4; D ambiguous. CDR3 region: CASSPGVESVKNTGELFF. The CDR3 nucleotides are TGTGCCAGCAGCCCTGGGGTGGAAAGCGTTAAGAACACCGGGGAGCTGTTTTTT.